This entry is about one T cell receptor (beta chain). The data were taken from a study of blood T cell repertoires in COVID-19. Background on the study: PBMCs, B-cell-depleted T cells, or T cells provided the cDNA or gDNA that made up the material.

Germline-derived CDR1 and CDR2 are SNHLY and FYNNEI. The CDR3 contains 16 residues. Trimming pared 4 bases from V and 0 bases from J, leaving 10 bases between. Assay: immunoSEQ multiplex PCR; the TCRdb copy retains only in-frame clones and omits some. The sample includes more than 90,000 clones, 70% to 90% of them seen just once. The sample taken for sequencing was peripheral blood. This rearrangement joins TRBV2 to TRBJ2-6; TRBD2 is a possible D gene (6 bases). The sequence was obtained from a man aged 70-80 years who had recovered from COVID-19. DNA for the CDR3: TGTGCCAGCAGTGGGGGGGAGCACTCTGGGGCCAACGTCCTGACTTTC. Protein sequence: CASSGGEHSGANVLTF.